The 28 T cell receptor beta chains given below trace back to one sample, sequenced in a study of cytomegalovirus exposure and HLA in healthy donors. Some clones are missing from TCRdb's copy, which holds only in-frame ones; the method was immunoSEQ multiplex PCR. The sample has hundreds of thousands of clones; around 87% are singletons. The sequenced material came from PBMCs. These receptors came from a woman aged 18-29 years in good health and CMV-seropositive.

V and J are TRBV5-4 and TRBJ1-3; D possibly corresponds to TRBD1 (5 bases). Between the trimmed V and J ends, which lost 7 bases and 0 bases, there was a span of 14 bases. The CDR3 is 15 residues long. Germline V CDR1 and CDR2: SGHNT, YYREEE (reference sequence). This CDR3 is CASADSGPSGNTIYF. CDR3 nucleotides: TGTGCCAGCGCCGATTCAGGGCCCTCTGGAAACACCATATATTTT.

The chain recombines TRBV25-1 with TRBJ1-1; D is ambiguous. Trimming took 3 bases from V and 0 from J, leaving 20 bases between them. The length of the CDR3 is 18 residues. The germline V gene encodes CDR1 MGHDK and CDR2 SYGVNS. The CDR3 spells CASSDLEGRGRMNTEAFF. DNA of the CDR3: TGTGCCAGCAGTGACCTCGAAGGAAGAGGGCGAATGAACACTGAAGCTTTCTTT.

The V call is TRBV29-1, the J call TRBJ2-3, with TRBD2 matching 7 bases. J lost 0 bases, V lost 6 bases, and 9 bases had no gene match. CDR3 length equals 15 residues. Germline CDR1 reads SQVTM; CDR2 reads ANQGSEA. This CDR3 is CSVRLASDSTDTQYF. In DNA form, the CDR3 reads TGCAGCGTGCGACTAGCTTCTGATAGCACAGATACGCAGTATTTT.

V and J are TRBV2 and TRBJ2-7; 7 positions match TRBD1. This CDR3 has 14 residues. V gave up 3 bases and J gave up 2 bases; unmatched junction bases: 4. Germline lookup yields CDR1 SNHLY and CDR2 FYNNEI. CDR3: CASSEQGVTYEQYF. The CDR3 nucleotides are TGTGCCAGCAGTGAGCAGGGGGTTACCTACGAGCAGTACTTC.

The V call is TRBV5-1, the J call TRBJ1-1, with TRBD1 matching 9 bases. The CDR3 covers 16 residues. The germline V gene encodes CDR1 SGHRS and CDR2 YFSETQ. V was pared by 0 bases and J by 1 base, with 4 bases of the junction left unmatched. CDR3 amino acids: CASSLGQGDGNTEAFF. For the CDR3, the DNA is TGCGCCAGCAGCTTGGGACAGGGGGACGGGAACACTGAAGCTTTCTTT.

V is TRBV9 and J is TRBJ1-4; no firm D call. Germline V lookup: CDR1 SGDLS, CDR2 YYNGEE. The germline V and J ends were trimmed by 4 bases and 7 bases, with 11 bases remaining between them. This CDR3 comprises 13 residues. CDR3 coding DNA: TGTGCCAGCAGCCGGAGGCTGGGTGAAAAACTGTTTTTT. Residues: CASSRRLGEKLFF.

CDR3 in amino acids: CSVGQGASYGYTF. The CDR3 DNA sequence: TGCAGCGTGGGACAGGGGGCCAGCTATGGCTACACCTTC. The chain has TRBV29-1 and TRBJ1-2, with 12 nucleotides matching TRBD1. J was trimmed by 4 bases and V by 6 bases; bases with no gene match: 3. The length of the CDR3 is 13 residues. Germline V gene data show CDR1 as SQVTM and CDR2 as ANQGSEA.

CDR3 coding DNA: TGCAGCGTTGTACGGCGGTTGAACACTGAAGCTTTCTTT. Amino acids: CSVVRRLNTEAFF. The chain has TRBV29-1 and TRBJ1-1; D is ambiguous. Germline loops: CDR1 SQVTM, CDR2 ANQGSEA. The CDR3 has 13 residues. V was pared by 4 bases and J by 0 bases, with 9 bases between.

The V and J genes are TRBV28 and TRBJ1-4, with 7 positions matching TRBD1. This CDR3 has 16 residues. Per germline, CDR1 MDHEN and CDR2 SYDVKM. V was pared by 4 bases and J by 7 bases, with 12 bases of the junction left unmatched. The CDR3 nucleotides are TGTGCCAGCAGTTCATCGGAGACAGGGCCGGGTGAAAAACTGTTTTTT. Amino acid sequence: CASSSSETGPGEKLFF.

As regards this clone: The same CDR3 also results from other DNA sequences found in this sample. CDR3 loop: CASGQYEQYF. The CDR3 DNA reads TGTGCCAGCGGGCAGTACGAGCAGTACTTC. The V call is TRBV28, the J call TRBJ2-7; D ambiguous. From germline, CDR1 is MDHEN and CDR2 SYDVKM. The CDR3 totals 10 residues. Trimming pared 8 bases from V and 4 bases from J, leaving 6 bases between.

The gene calls are TRBV19 and TRBJ1-5; tentative D call: TRBD1 (5 bases). Germline V gives CDR1 LNHDA, CDR2 SQIVND (reference sequence). V was trimmed by 3 bases and J by 7 bases, leaving 16 bases between them. The CDR3 totals 15 residues. The CDR3: CASSMASRVHQPQHF. CDR3 bases: TGTGCCAGTAGTATGGCGTCCAGGGTGCACCAGCCCCAGCATTTT.

The V call is TRBV5-4, the J call TRBJ2-3; weak D call: TRBD1 (6 bases). CDR1 and CDR2 (germline): SGHNT, YYREEE (reference sequence). This CDR3 has 14 amino acids. V gave up 9 bases and J gave up 1 base, with 15 bases separating them. CDR3 nucleotides: TGTGCCATCCGCTCACAGGGAGGCACAGATACGCAGTATTTT. Protein sequence: CAIRSQGGTDTQYF.

The chain uses TRBV4-1 and TRBJ2-5; 10 bases fit TRBD2. The CDR3 is 17 amino acids. Trimming removed 0 bases from V and 5 bases from J; junction bases left unmatched: 9. Germline V gene data show CDR1 as MGHRA and CDR2 as YSYEKL. For the CDR3, the DNA is TGCGCCAGCAGCCAAGAAGCCCTAGCGGGAGAAGGGGAGACCCAGTACTTC. Translating it yields CASSQEALAGEGETQYF.

The chain recombines TRBV18 with TRBJ2-1; 7 positions agree with TRBD2. Trimming at V came to 7 bases and at J to 2 bases, leaving 5 bases not matched to a gene. The CDR3 spans 14 residues. Germline CDR1 is KGHSH and CDR2 is LQKENI. Here the CDR3 reads CASFREAAYNEQFF. As DNA, the CDR3 is TGTGCCAGCTTCCGGGAGGCTGCCTACAATGAGCAGTTCTTC.

The chain carries TRBV6-5 and TRBJ2-5, with 7 positions matching TRBD1. The V segment lost 6 bases and the J segment 1 base; nucleotides outside the gene matches: 2. CDR1 is MNHEY and CDR2 is SVGAGI in the germline V gene. CDR3 size: 13 residues. The CDR3, as DNA: TGTGCCAGCAGCCGGGACAGCCAAGAGACCCAGTACTTC. Its protein product is CASSRDSQETQYF.

This sequence joins TRBV27 and TRBJ2-1; tentatively, D is TRBD1 (6 bases). CDR3 length: 17 amino acids. Looked up from germline, CDR1 is MNHEY and CDR2 is SMNVEV (reference sequence). Trimming removed 0 bases at V and 0 bases at J, with 12 bases between. Here the CDR3 DNA reads TGTGCCAGCAGTTTATCTACAGGGTCCTTCTCCTACAATGAGCAGTTCTTC. The encoded protein is CASSLSTGSFSYNEQFF.

The gene calls are TRBV5-1 and TRBJ2-7; 8 bases line up with TRBD1. The CDR3 is made up of 15 amino acids. Germline trimming cut 4 bases from V and 2 bases from J; bases unmatched to any gene: 8. Germline loops: CDR1 SGHRS, CDR2 YFSETQ. This chain's CDR3 is CASSPRQGTTYEQYF. The CDR3 DNA is TGCGCCAGCAGCCCCCGACAGGGGACCACCTACGAGCAGTACTTC.

The chain carries TRBV5-6 and TRBJ2-5, with TRBD1 identical over 7 bases. The germline V gene has CDR1 SGHDT and CDR2 YYEEEE. There are 16 residues in the CDR3. The trim removed 0 bases at V and 2 bases at J, leaving 7 bases unmatched. CDR3 loop: CASSLGWSGGQETQYF. CDR3 DNA sequence: TGTGCCAGCAGCTTGGGTTGGTCAGGGGGACAAGAGACCCAGTACTTC.

In nucleotides, the CDR3 is TGTGCCGGGGGGGAAAACTATGGCTACACCTTC. Encoded protein: CAGGENYGYTF. This rearrangement joins TRBV5-4 to TRBJ1-2, with D possibly matching TRBD1 (5 bases). Between the trimmed V and J ends, which lost 10 bases and 2 bases, there was a span of 9 bases. CDR1 and CDR2 (germline): SGHNT, YYREEE (reference sequence). The CDR3 is 11 residues long.

This clone was detected only once. This chain links TRBV4-1 with TRBJ2-3; a weak D match, TRBD2 (6 bases). The germline V gene encodes CDR1 MGHRA and CDR2 YSYEKL. CDR3 length equals 14 residues. Trimming left V 4 bases short and J 4 bases short, with 12 bases between. The CDR3 sequence: CASSLRENPDTQYF. The DNA for the CDR3 is TGCGCCAGCAGCCTCCGGGAGAATCCAGATACGCAGTATTTT.

This sequence joins TRBV19 and TRBJ2-2; possible D gene TRBD2, 6 bases. Germline V gene sequence: CDR1 LNHDA, CDR2 SQIVND (reference sequence). V was cut by 10 bases and J by 1 base, with 16 bases left in between. The CDR3 has 15 amino acids. The CDR3 sequence is CATSAVEGNTGELFF. CDR3 DNA: TGTGCCACTTCCGCCGTGGAGGGGAACACCGGGGAGCTGTTTTTT. The whole variable domain, filled in from reference TRBV19 and TRBJ2-2, reads DGGITQSPKYLFRKEGQNVTLSCEQNLNHDAMYWYRQDPGQGLRLIYYSQIVNDFQKGDIAEGYSVSREKKESFPLTVTSAQKNPTAFYLCATSAVEGNTGELFFGEGSRLTVL.

The chain links TRBV5-1 to TRBJ1-2; the match to TRBD1 covers 7 bases. The CDR3 covers 17 residues. In germline, CDR1 is SGHRS, CDR2 YFSETQ. V was clipped by 4 bases and J by 4 bases; unmatched bases: 16. In DNA, the CDR3 is TGCGCCAGCAGCCCGTCGGGACAGCCCCCTGGGGGCTATGGCTACACCTTC. Protein product: CASSPSGQPPGGYGYTF.

The genes are TRBV18 and TRBJ2-7, with D possibly TRBD2 on 6 matching bases. In germline, CDR1 is KGHSH, CDR2 LQKENI. The CDR3 contains 13 residues. The V gene lost 3 bases and the J gene lost 4 bases, with 10 bases spanning the gap. CDR3 loop: CASSPRRDYEQYF. In nucleotides, the CDR3 is TGTGCCAGCTCACCTAGGAGGGATTACGAGCAGTACTTC.

V gene TRBV9 combines with J gene TRBJ2-7, with 7 bases that match TRBD2. V gave up 4 bases and J gave up 6 bases; unmatched junction bases: 10. Per the germline V gene, CDR1 is SGDLS and CDR2 is YYNGEE. This CDR3 has 14 amino acids. The CDR3 spells CASSPAGALREQYF. The CDR3, as DNA: TGTGCCAGCAGCCCGGCGGGAGCCCTTCGCGAGCAGTACTTC.

The genes are TRBV7-9 and TRBJ2-7; 7 bases fit TRBD2. The CDR3 covers 15 residues. V lost 1 base to trimming and J lost 3 bases; unmatched junction nucleotides: 6. The germline gives CDR1 SEHNR, CDR2 FQNEAQ (reference sequence). In nucleotides, the CDR3 is TGTGCCAGCAGCTTAGGGAGAGAGCGGGACTACGAGCAGTACTTC. Translated, it gives CASSLGRERDYEQYF.

The chain uses TRBV28 and TRBJ2-7; 10 nucleotides align to TRBD2. CDR3 length: 15 residues. Losses at the gene ends were 6 bases for V and 4 bases for J; bases not matched to a gene: 9. CDR1 and CDR2 from the germline V gene are MDHEN and SYDVKM. CDR3 bases: TGTGCCAGCAGCCTTTCTAGCGGGGGCGTGTACGAGCAGTACTTC. As protein: CASSLSSGGVYEQYF.

The CDR3 here is CASSGLRRTDNTEAFF. In nucleotides, the CDR3 is TGTGCCAGCAGTGGTCTACGACGGACAGACAACACTGAAGCTTTCTTT. This chain uses TRBV6-6 with TRBJ1-1; possible D gene TRBD1, 6 bases. Trimming pared 5 bases from V and 2 bases from J, leaving 18 bases between. The CDR3 is 16 amino acids. Germline V CDR1 and CDR2: MNHNY, SVGAGI (reference sequence).

The gene calls are TRBV9 and TRBJ2-7, with a weak D call TRBD1 (6 bases). Deletions cut 1 base from V and 2 bases from J, with 13 bases between. Germline loops: CDR1 SGDLS, CDR2 YYNGEE. The CDR3 has 15 amino acids. This CDR3 is CASSVSGTLTYEQYF. The CDR3 nucleotides are TGTGCCAGCAGCGTATCCGGGACACTCACCTACGAGCAGTACTTC.